The 23 T cell receptor beta chains below were found in one sample sequenced in a study of cytomegalovirus exposure and HLA in healthy donors (dated by TCRdb to 2016 to 2017). The library was built by means of the immunoSEQ multiplex PCR assay. The multiplex PCR relied on a mix of 60 forward primers for TCR Vbeta segments and 13 reverse primers for TCR Jbeta segments. In TCRdb, the immuneACCESS table is reduced to in-frame sequences with V and J assigned. These tables do not hold every clone; where another copy was compared, an unresolved V gene accounts for under half, and the others remain unexplained. This sample has about 150,000 clones in its table, and roughly 84% of those were observed once. The ten largest clones take up 1.2% of the sample. Input material: PBMCs. All receptors derive from a boy aged 2-9 years in good health and CMV-seronegative.

The chain joins TRBV7-2 to TRBJ2-3; D may be TRBD2 (7 bases). Looked up from germline, CDR1 is SGHTA and CDR2 is FQGNSA. V lost 5 bases, J lost 3 bases, and 27 bases lay in between. The CDR3 sequence is 19 residues long. In DNA form, the CDR3 reads TGTGCCAGCAGCCCCGGGGGACCGGGGGGCGGAAGTGCGACAGATACGCAGTATTTT. Its translation: CASSPGGPGGGSATDTQYF.

V gene TRBV12-2 combines with J gene TRBJ1-5; TRBD1 is the table's D call, not checked against the DNA. TRBV12-2 is termed a pseudogene. The CDR3 has 20 amino acids. This CDR3 reads CASRLANEVKGGYSNQPQHF. The DNA for the CDR3 is TGTGCAAGTCGCTTAGCGAATGAGGTCAAAGGGGGCTATAGCAATCAGCCCCAGCATTTT.

The count of this clone is one. The chain recombines TRBV7-9 with TRBJ1-2; 7 bases agree with TRBD1. The CDR3 contains 12 residues. The V gene end was trimmed by 6 bases and the J gene end by 8 bases; junction bases not matched to a gene: 6. The germline CDR1 and CDR2 sequences are SEHNR and FQNEAQ (reference sequence). CDR3 in DNA: TGTGCCAGCAGTCCGACAGGGTTGGGCTACACCTTC. Protein product: CASSPTGLGYTF.

The V and J genes are TRBV19 and TRBJ2-1; tentative D call: TRBD2 (6 bases). V lost 1 base to trimming and J lost 4 bases, with 20 bases between them. CDR1 is LNHDA and CDR2 is SQIVND in the germline V gene (reference sequence). CDR3 length: 18 amino acids. The CDR3 nucleotides read TGTGCCAGTAGTATAGCCGCCCCTATTAGCGGACCTTACAATGAGCAGTTCTTC. Amino acid sequence: CASSIAAPISGPYNEQFF.

The chain has TRBV5-1 and TRBJ1-6, with 8 bases fitting TRBD1. This CDR3 region has 16 residues. CDR1 SGHRS and CDR2 YFSETQ come from the germline V gene. With V trimmed by 0 bases and J by 7 bases, 6 bases remained unmatched. This CDR3 is CASSLGRGQENSPLHF. For the CDR3, the DNA is TGCGCCAGCAGCTTGGGCAGGGGGCAAGAGAATTCACCCCTCCACTTT.

The V call is TRBV27, the J call TRBJ2-1; 8 bases align to TRBD2. The CDR3 sequence is 15 residues long. Germline lookup yields CDR1 MNHEY and CDR2 SMNVEV (reference sequence). Trimming cost V 0 bases and J 8 bases; bases outside gene matches: 6. Written as DNA, the CDR3 is TGTGCCAGCAGTTTATCGCGGCTAGCGGGCGATGAGCAGTTCTTC. Its translation is CASSLSRLAGDEQFF.

J is TRBJ2-1 and V is TRBV30, with 10 bases fitting TRBD2. Trimming took 4 bases from V and 8 from J; bases not matched to a gene: 8. CDR1 and CDR2 (germline): GTSNPN, SVGIG (reference sequence). The length of the CDR3 is 14 residues. CDR3 region: CAWTSGRAFDEQFF. DNA for the CDR3: TGTGCCTGGACAAGCGGGAGGGCTTTCGATGAGCAGTTCTTC.

The V gene is TRBV19, the J gene TRBJ1-5; 7 nucleotides align to TRBD1. V was pared by 7 bases and J by 6 bases, with 9 bases of the junction left unmatched. This CDR3 is 14 amino acids long. From germline, CDR1 is LNHDA and CDR2 SQIVND (reference sequence). The CDR3 bases are TGTGCCAGTAAGGACAGGAATTGGGTTCAGCCCCAGCATTTT. Amino acid sequence: CASKDRNWVQPQHF.

This chain joins TRBV2 and TRBJ2-1; 7 nucleotides line up with TRBD2. CDR3 size: 16 residues. V gave up 5 bases and J gave up 0 bases; unmatched junction bases: 7. The V gene's germline CDR1 is SNHLY and CDR2 FYNNEI. This chain's CDR3 is CASSTFRGSSYNEQFF. The CDR3 coding sequence is TGTGCCAGCAGTACCTTCCGCGGGAGCTCCTACAATGAGCAGTTCTTC. The whole variable domain, remainder taken from reference TRBV2 and TRBJ2-1, is EPEVTQTPSHQVTQMGQEVILRCVPISNHLYFYWYRQILGQKVEFLVSFYNNEISEKSEIFDDQFSVERPDGSNFTLKIRSTKLEDSAMYFCASSTFRGSSYNEQFFGPGTRLTVL.

V gene TRBV5-1 combines with J gene TRBJ1-1; 7 bases match TRBD1. Germline V gene sequence: CDR1 SGHRS, CDR2 YFSETQ. The ends lost 4 bases at V and 7 bases at J; junction bases unmatched: 7. The CDR3 spans 13 residues. CDR3 sequence reads: CASSVTGTVEAFF. CDR3 in DNA: TGCGCCAGCAGCGTTACTGGGACAGTTGAAGCTTTCTTT.

Concerning this clone: Sequence at one end of the junction differs from germline and may be a read error. The V and J genes are TRBV7-7 and TRBJ2-3, with TRBD2 identical over 8 bases. This CDR3 has 14 residues. Germline V gene sequence: CDR1 SSHAT, CDR2 FNYEAQ (reference sequence). DNA of the CDR3: TGTGCTAGCAGCCTCGGGCTAGCGGGAGATACGCAGTATTTT. Protein sequence: CASSLGLAGDTQYF.

The rearrangement joins TRBV6-5 to TRBJ1-6, with TRBD1 matching over 9 bases. The CDR3 is made up of 15 amino acids. Trimming removed 4 bases from V and 9 bases from J; junction bases left unmatched: 7. Germline assignment: CDR1 MNHEY and CDR2 SVGAGI. The CDR3 loop is CASSFSGTGSSPLHF. The CDR3 bases are TGTGCCAGCAGTTTTTCCGGGACAGGGAGTTCACCCCTCCACTTT.

The chain recombines TRBV6-1 with TRBJ2-3; 9 nucleotides line up with TRBD2. J lost 4 bases, V lost 0 bases, and 5 bases had no gene match. The CDR3 covers 16 residues. Germline-derived CDR1 and CDR2 are MNHNS and SASEGT. The CDR3 DNA follows: TGTGCCAGCAGTGAAGCTAGCGGGAGAGTGGCAGATACGCAGTATTTT. It translates to CASSEASGRVADTQYF.

The V and J genes are TRBV7-6 and TRBJ2-1, with 9 bases lining up with TRBD2. This CDR3 region has 15 residues. Germline CDR1 and CDR2: SGHVS and FNYEAQ. After removal of 4 bases from V and 5 bases from J, the junction contained 6 bases not matched to a gene. The CDR3 loop reads CASSSSGTSNNEQFF. The CDR3 region has the DNA TGTGCCAGCAGCTCATCCGGGACTAGCAACAATGAGCAGTTCTTC.

The J gene is TRBJ2-5, the V gene TRBV15; 7 bases fit TRBD1. CDR3 length equals 13 residues. The V segment lost 4 bases and the J segment 5 bases; nucleotides outside the gene matches: 4. CDR1 and CDR2 (germline): LNHNV, YYDKDF (reference sequence). The CDR3 loop is CATSKTGLETQYF. The DNA of the CDR3 is TGTGCCACCAGCAAGACAGGGTTGGAGACCCAGTACTTC.

V gene TRBV7-8 combines with J gene TRBJ2-1; the D is unclear. V lost 0 bases, J lost 6 bases, and 12 bases lay in between. The CDR3 extends over 15 amino acids. Germline V gives CDR1 SGHVS, CDR2 FQNEAQ. This CDR3 is CASSLAGPPGNEQFF. As DNA, the CDR3 is TGTGCCAGCAGCTTAGCCGGTCCGCCCGGCAATGAGCAGTTCTTC.

The chain has TRBV30 and TRBJ2-5; TRBD2 might be the D (6 bases). Deletions cut 3 bases from V and 5 bases from J, with 10 bases between. CDR3 length equals 12 residues. Germline CDR1 reads GTSNPN; CDR2 reads SVGIG (reference sequence). This CDR3 reads CAWSGAGETQYF. DNA for the CDR3: TGTGCCTGGAGCGGGGCGGGGGAGACCCAGTACTTC. Full variable domain (remainder filled in from reference TRBV30 and TRBJ2-5): SQTIHQWPATLVQPVGSPLSLECTVEGTSNPNLYWYRQAAGRGLQLLFYSVGIGQISSEVPQNLSASRPQDRQFILSSKKLLLSDSGFYLCAWSGAGETQYFGPGTRLLVL.

The count of this clone is one. The chain is built from TRBV7-2 and TRBJ2-7; D uncertain. The CDR3 consists of 12 residues. Trimming cost V 5 bases and J 3 bases, with 8 bases left between them. Germline V lookup: CDR1 SGHTA, CDR2 FQGNSA. The CDR3 DNA reads as TGTGCCAGCAGCCTAGTCAGCTACGAGCAGTACTTC. Translating gives CASSLVSYEQYF.

On this clone: In the same sample, other DNA sequences code for this CDR3. This chain links TRBV10-2 with TRBJ2-1, with D perhaps TRBD2 (5 bases). The CDR3 sequence is 14 residues long. Per germline, CDR1 WSHSY and CDR2 SAAADI. Trimming shortened V by 4 bases and J by 3 bases, and 10 bases separated the two germline ends. CDR3 sequence reads: CASSASGSYNEQFF. The CDR3 DNA is TGCGCCAGCAGTGCCAGCGGAAGCTACAATGAGCAGTTCTTC.

The chain carries TRBV11-2 and TRBJ2-1; TRBD2 aligns across 8 bases. The V segment lost 5 bases and the J segment 0 bases; nucleotides outside the gene matches: 3. This CDR3 comprises 15 residues. From germline, CDR1 is SGHAT and CDR2 FQNNGV. The CDR3 sequence is CASSQRGSSYNEQFF. CDR3 DNA: TGTGCCAGCAGCCAGCGGGGGAGCTCCTACAATGAGCAGTTCTTC.

The chain combines TRBV5-1 with TRBJ2-4; the match to TRBD2 covers 7 bases. CDR1 and CDR2 from the germline V gene are SGHRS and YFSETQ. This CDR3 is 16 amino acids long. The V segment lost 3 bases and the J segment 1 base; nucleotides outside the gene matches: 7. CDR3 residues: CASSWDVREAKNIQYF. Here the CDR3 DNA reads TGCGCCAGCAGCTGGGACGTGCGGGAGGCCAAAAACATTCAGTACTTC.

This chain connects TRBV6-1 to TRBJ2-2; TRBD2 matches at 9 bases. The trim removed 1 base at V and 6 bases at J, leaving 3 bases unmatched. Germline V lookup: CDR1 MNHNS, CDR2 SASEGT. This CDR3 comprises 15 residues. CDR3 sequence reads: CASSEDSGGPGELFF. The DNA of the CDR3 is TGTGCCAGCAGTGAAGATAGCGGGGGCCCCGGGGAGCTGTTTTTT.

This clone was recorded once. CDR3 DNA sequence: TGCAGCGTTGAAGATACACGACTAGAGACGTACTTC. Residues: CSVEDTRLETYF. The V gene is TRBV29-1, the J gene TRBJ2-7, with D perhaps TRBD2 (6 bases). Between the trimmed V and J ends, which lost 0 bases and 12 bases, there was a span of 15 bases. The CDR3 is 12 amino acids. The germline V gene encodes CDR1 SQVTM and CDR2 ANQGSEA.